The present T cell receptor beta chain was sequenced within a study of T cells in Graves' hyperthyroidism and ophthalmopathy. Study results and caveats: Blood shared most expanded thyroid clonotypes above 0.001.

Amplification of TCR beta CDR3 regions was performed using RNA transcripts as template. The HTBI primer set served for first-round RT-PCR of the TCR CDR3. TCRdb itself ran the multiplex PCR reads through MiXCR, one entry per CDR3 protein. The sample yields approximately 420,000 distinct CDR3 sequences, roughly an eighth seen once. This clonotype was picked up a small number of times. The target antigen is unknown. Per the germline V gene, CDR1 is MNHNS and CDR2 is SASEGT. This CDR3 spans 20 amino acids. Trimming left V 8 bases short and J 0 bases short, with 26 bases between. The genes are TRBV6-1 and TRBJ1-6, with D perhaps TRBD1 (5 bases). The sample taken for sequencing was blood. This TCR derives from a woman younger than 30 with Graves' hyperthyroidism. The CDR3 loop reads CASATLGAERPSSYNSPLHF. As DNA, the CDR3 is TGTGCCAGCGCCACACTCGGGGCAGAACGACCTAGCTCCTATAATTCACCCCTCCACTTT.